These T cell receptor beta chains were read from a single sample in a study of T cell responses to AZD1222 COVID-19 vaccine. Measured with immunoSEQ multiplex PCR; TCRdb has only the in-frame clones, and not every one. The sample lists approximately 150,000 clones, about 92% occurring once. The sequencing here drew on peripheral blood, taken on day 0 of MenACWY control vaccination. The origin of the receptors is an adult in good health. Each CDR3 is given with its conserved first and last residue. A D gene is named only where the DNA matches it firmly. Only some rows state a clone size, as once, few, many or a class for expanded clones.

d_call | j_call | cdr3_length | v_call | clone_size | cdr3_aa | cdr3_nt
NA | TRBJ1-2 | 11 | TRBV19 | NA | CASSIALRYTF | TGTGCCAGTAGTATTGCACTGCGCTACACCTTC
NA | TRBJ1-5 | 13 | TRBV2 | once | CASTTESNQPQHF | TGTGCCAGCACCACGGAGAGCAATCAGCCCCAGCATTTT
NA | TRBJ2-1 | 15 | TRBV5-4 | NA | CASSLGTDSYNEQFF | TGTGCCAGCAGCTTGGGGACAGACTCCTACAATGAGCAGTTCTTC
NA | TRBJ1-4 | 15 | TRBV19 | NA | CASSISSTGSEKLFF | TGTGCCAGTAGTATTTCGAGCACCGGGAGTGAAAAACTGTTTTTT
TRBD1 | TRBJ1-2 | 14 | TRBV19 | NA | CASSLGTGNYGYTF | TGTGCCAGTAGCCTTGGGACAGGGAACTATGGCTACACCTTC
NA | TRBJ1-1 | 14 | TRBV18 | NA | CASSPPYGVTEAFF | TGTGCCAGCTCACCACCATACGGAGTCACTGAAGCTTTCTTT
NA | TRBJ2-1 | 16 | TRBV24-1 | few | CATSDLPGGDGYEQFF | TGTGCCACCAGTGATTTGCCCGGGGGCGATGGTTATGAGCAGTTCTTC
TRBD1 | TRBJ1-4 | 15 | TRBV6-5 | NA | CASSSRTGGNEKLFF | TGTGCCAGCAGTTCTCGGACAGGGGGGAATGAAAAACTGTTTTTT
NA | TRBJ1-3 | 12 | TRBV4-3 | once | CASSQDRDTIYF | TGCGCCAGCAGCCAAGATAGGGACACCATATATTTT
NA | TRBJ2-5 | 15 | TRBV27 | NA | CASSSQTDIKETQYF | TGTGCCAGCAGTTCCCAGACGGACATTAAAGAGACCCAGTACTTC
TRBD1 | TRBJ2-7 | 14 | TRBV27 | NA | CASSRDRKGYEQYF | TGTGCCAGCAGCCGGGACAGGAAAGGGTACGAGCAGTACTTC
NA | TRBJ1-1 | 11 | TRBV20-1 | NA | CSAPGPARAFF | TGCAGTGCTCCGGGGCCGGCCAGAGCTTTCTTT
NA | TRBJ2-4 | 14 | TRBV19 | NA | CASSISQGKNIQYF | TGTGCCAGTAGTATCTCCCAGGGGAAAAACATTCAGTACTTC
TRBD1 | TRBJ1-5 | 19 | TRBV30 | once | CAWSQKTARDREGGQPQHF | TGTGCCTGGAGCCAAAAAACCGCCCGGGACAGGGAAGGGGGTCAGCCCCAGCATTTT
NA | TRBJ2-5 | 15 | TRBV11-1 | NA | CASSLRRRLEETQYF | TGTGCCAGCAGCCTTAGACGGCGATTAGAAGAGACCCAGTACTTC
NA | TRBJ1-1 | 15 | TRBV5-6 | NA | CASSSQVLPNTEAFF | TGTGCCAGCAGCTCACAGGTCCTCCCGAACACTGAAGCTTTCTTT
NA | TRBJ1-1 | 13 | TRBV11-1 | NA | CASERQPNTEAFF | TGTGCCTCCGAAAGACAGCCGAACACTGAAGCTTTCTTT
NA | TRBJ1-1 | 14 | TRBV7-8 | once | CASSPPNPNTEAFF | TGTGCCAGCAGCCCCCCTAACCCAAACACTGAAGCTTTCTTT
TRBD2 | TRBJ2-3 | 16 | TRBV6-1 | NA | CASSEAGLAGADTQYF | TGTGCCAGCAGTGAAGCGGGACTAGCGGGAGCAGATACGCAGTATTTT
TRBD1 | TRBJ1-3 | 19 | TRBV7-9 | NA | CASSLGAGTGKFGGNTIYF | TGTGCCAGCAGCTTAGGAGCCGGGACAGGGAAGTTCGGCGGAAACACCATATATTTT
TRBD1 | TRBJ1-5 | 17 | TRBV6-2/TRBV6-3 | once | CASSYSLQGASNQPQHF | TGTGCCAGCAGTTACTCGCTACAGGGGGCGAGCAATCAGCCCCAGCATTTT
NA | TRBJ2-1 | 14 | TRBV24-1 | NA | CATSEGSSYNEQFF | TGTGCCACCAGTGAAGGGAGCTCCTACAATGAGCAGTTCTTC
TRBD2 | TRBJ2-7 | 18 | TRBV27 | NA | CASSSRLAGGPLIYEQYF | TGTGCCAGCAGTTCCAGACTAGCGGGAGGGCCGCTGATCTACGAGCAGTACTTC
TRBD2 | TRBJ2-2 | 16 | TRBV11-2 | NA | CASSSGSGTNTGELFF | TGTGCCAGCAGCTCCGGAAGCGGGACGAACACCGGGGAGCTGTTTTTT
TRBD1 | TRBJ1-5 | 15 | TRBV7-9 | NA | CASSRTTGGNQPQHF | TGTGCCAGCAGCCGTACTACAGGGGGCAATCAGCCCCAGCATTTT
TRBD1 | TRBJ2-1 | 14 | TRBV19 | NA | CASSPDRGLNEQFF | TGTGCCAGTAGCCCGGACAGGGGGCTAAATGAGCAGTTCTTC
TRBD2 | TRBJ2-1 | 16 | TRBV27 | NA | CASTSPGTSGSPKQFF | TGTGCCAGCACCTCCCCGGGGACTAGCGGGAGTCCCAAGCAGTTCTTC
NA | TRBJ1-4 | 17 | TRBV2 | NA | CASRPGGGGVTNEKLFF | TGTGCCAGCAGGCCCGGTGGGGGTGGGGTGACTAATGAAAAACTGTTTTTT
NA | TRBJ2-7 | 12 | TRBV12-5 | NA | CASGLVGGTEYF | TGTGCTAGTGGTTTGGTAGGGGGGACAGAATACTTC
NA | TRBJ1-4 | 15 | TRBV7-9 | NA | CASSSPLTTNEKLFF | TGTGCCAGCAGCTCCCCTTTAACAACTAATGAAAAACTGTTTTTT
TRBD2 | TRBJ2-1 | 16 | TRBV14 | once | CASSRRLAGVYNEQFF | TGTGCCAGCAGCAGACGACTAGCGGGGGTCTACAATGAGCAGTTCTTC
NA | TRBJ1-3 | 15 | TRBV9 | NA | CASSVEGEGGNTIYF | TGTGCCAGCAGCGTAGAGGGAGAGGGAGGAAACACCATATATTTT
NA | TRBJ1-5 | 11 | TRBV6-5 | NA | CASGRDQPQHF | TGTGCCAGCGGCAGGGATCAGCCCCAGCATTTT
TRBD1 | TRBJ1-1 | 15 | TRBV9 | NA | CASSPRGQPNTEAFF | TGTGCCAGCAGCCCCCGGGGACAGCCGAACACTGAAGCTTTCTTT
NA | TRBJ2-7 | 13 | TRBV18 | NA | CASSPSEKRRQYF | TGTGCCAGCTCACCCTCGGAGAAACGGAGGCAGTACTTC
TRBD1 | TRBJ2-7 | 13 | TRBV27 | NA | CASSWTGSYEQYF | TGTGCCAGCAGTTGGACAGGGTCCTACGAGCAGTACTTC
NA | TRBJ1-1 | 11 | TRBV2 | NA | CASSGWGEAFF | TGTGCCAGCAGTGGCTGGGGTGAAGCTTTCTTT
NA | TRBJ2-2 | 15 | TRBV7-2 | NA | CASSLFTANTGELFF | TGTGCCAGCAGCTTATTCACTGCTAACACCGGGGAGCTGTTTTTT
TRBD2 | TRBJ2-5 | 15 | TRBV7-3 | NA | CASRRGGRGQETQYF | TGTGCCAGCAGAAGGGGCGGGAGGGGGCAAGAGACCCAGTACTTC
NA | TRBJ2-7 | 13 | TRBV2 | NA | CASNGAFSYEQYF | TGTGCCAGCAATGGGGCTTTCTCCTACGAGCAGTACTTC
NA | TRBJ1-1 | 16 | TRBV7-9 | NA | CASSSRGWGTNTEAFF | TGTGCCAGCAGCTCACGAGGGTGGGGGACGAACACTGAAGCTTTCTTT
TRBD2 | TRBJ2-3 | 16 | TRBV5-4 | NA | CATPSPGGGRLDTQYF | TGTGCCACCCCGAGCCCGGGCGGGGGAAGGTTAGATACGCAGTATTTT
TRBD1 | TRBJ1-1 | 14 | TRBV9 | NA | CASSARTGSTEAFF | TGTGCCAGCAGCGCCAGGACAGGGTCCACTGAAGCTTTCTTT
NA | TRBJ1-2 | 10 | TRBV2 | NA | CASTTQGYTF | TGTGCCAGCACGACCCAGGGCTACACCTTC
NA | TRBJ1-2 | 12 | TRBV19 | NA | CASKGIEYGYTF | TGTGCCAGTAAAGGAATTGAATATGGCTACACCTTC
NA | TRBJ2-7 | 12 | TRBV5-1 | NA | CASSLDIYEQYF | TGCGCCAGCAGCCTCGACATCTACGAGCAGTACTTC
NA | TRBJ1-5 | 20 | TRBV19 | NA | CASSSRALGRDYYSNQPQHF | TGTGCCAGTAGTTCTAGGGCCCTCGGACGGGACTACTATAGCAATCAGCCCCAGCATTTT
NA | TRBJ2-7 | 15 | TRBV2 | NA | CASSEESQAPLEQYF | TGTGCCAGCAGTGAAGAATCACAGGCCCCCCTCGAGCAGTACTTC
NA | TRBJ1-4 | 15 | TRBV6-2/TRBV6-3 | NA | CASSYGEATNEKLFF | TGTGCCAGCAGTTACGGAGAAGCAACTAATGAAAAACTGTTTTTT
TRBD1 | TRBJ1-5 | 13 | TRBV19 | NA | CASRRDRGLPQHF | TGTGCCAGTAGACGGGACAGGGGATTGCCCCAGCATTTT
NA | TRBJ1-1 | 15 | TRBV3-1/TRBV3-2 | NA | CASSQGDGYNTEAFF | TGTGCCAGCAGCCAGGGGGACGGGTACAACACTGAAGCTTTCTTT
TRBD2 | TRBJ2-7 | 15 | TRBV27 | NA | CASSLRLAGVREQYF | TGTGCCAGCAGCCTTCGACTAGCGGGGGTGCGGGAGCAGTACTTC
TRBD1 | TRBJ1-4 | 14 | TRBV7-9 | NA | CASRGQGAGEKLFF | TGTGCCAGCAGGGGACAGGGGGCGGGCGAAAAACTGTTTTTT
TRBD1 | TRBJ2-7 | 16 | TRBV29-1 | NA | CSVEGSARQGGYEQYF | TGCAGCGTTGAGGGCTCCGCTCGACAGGGGGGATACGAGCAGTACTTC
NA | TRBJ2-3 | 13 | TRBV16 | NA | CASSQSGDYTQYF | TGTGCCAGCAGCCAATCTGGTGATTATACGCAGTATTTT
TRBD2 | TRBJ2-7 | 13 | TRBV28 | once | CASSPPGGYEQYF | TGTGCCAGCAGTCCCCCGGGGGGCTACGAGCAGTACTTC